Ten or more counts support the clone carrying this T cell receptor (beta chain). Antigen unknown. Uncontrolled infection, other autoimmune disease, pregnancy or lactation disqualified patients from enrolment. Every diagnosis used clinical symptoms, serum thyroxine and TRAb, thyroid ultrasound and orbital computed tomography. Germline assignment: CDR1 LGHNA and CDR2 YSLEER. The CDR3 runs 14 residues. Trimming removed 6 bases from V and 2 bases from J, with 11 bases in between. Researchers took RNA transcripts and amplified the TCR beta CDR3 regions from them. Carried out on the TCR CDR3, a first-round RT-PCR used the HTBI primer set. One entry per CDR3 protein results from TCRdb running MiXCR on the multiplex PCR reads. The data contain roughly 800,000 distinct CDR3 sequences, about two fifths of them singletons. The sample comes from a study of T cells in Graves' hyperthyroidism and ophthalmopathy. General observations from the study: Ophthalmopathy was identified by the model a median approximately six months ahead of onset.

V usage is TRBV4-3 and J usage is TRBJ1-3; D may be TRBD1 (5 bases). The sequenced material came from blood. The clonotype was recovered from a young man with Graves' hyperthyroidism. CDR3 sequence: CASSQGIAGNTIYF. For the CDR3, the DNA is TGCGCCAGCAGTCAGGGCATCGCTGGAAACACCATATATTTT.